A selection of T cell receptor beta chains follows, all from one sample in a study of T cells after yellow fever vaccination. TCRdb ran MiXCR on the 5' RACE reads and lists one entry per CDR3 protein. The top ten clones hold 15% to 20% of a sample with around 340,000 distinct CDR3 sequences, more than 8.5% of them seen once. Specimen: PBMCs, collected on the day of the first yellow fever vaccination. The receptor source for this set is a man younger than 35 who received the YFV17D yellow fever vaccine. The CDR3 runs from the conserved cysteine through the conserved F or W. A D gene is named only where the DNA matches it firmly. Clone size is not always given. Where it is, it says once, few, many or a class for expanded clones.

j_gene: TRBJ2-5
abundance: .
d_gene: .
v_gene: TRBV6-1
CDR3aa: CARLVARQSWETQYF
CDR3nt: TGTGCCAGACTAGTCGCTCGCCAAAGCTGGGAGACCCAGTACTTC

j_gene: TRBJ2-3
abundance: few
d_gene: .
v_gene: TRBV7-2
CDR3aa: CASSSGLRTDTQYF
CDR3nt: TGTGCCAGCAGTTCAGGGTTGCGCACAGATACGCAGTATTTT

j_gene: TRBJ1-6
abundance: few
d_gene: .
v_gene: TRBV3-1
CDR3aa: CASSQVRAGLRSPLHF
CDR3nt: TGTGCCAGCAGCCAAGTGAGGGCAGGGTTACGATCACCCCTCCACTTT

j_gene: TRBJ2-5
abundance: few
d_gene: .
v_gene: TRBV7-2
CDR3aa: CASSLGALPTGPETQYF
CDR3nt: TGTGCCAGCAGCTTAGGCGCCCTCCCGACTGGGCCGGAGACCCAGTACTTC

j_gene: TRBJ1-5
abundance: .
d_gene: TRBD1
v_gene: TRBV20-1
CDR3aa: CSESTGVGQPQHF
CDR3nt: TGCAGTGAGTCGACAGGGGTCGGTCAGCCCCAGCATTTT

j_gene: TRBJ2-5
abundance: .
d_gene: TRBD1
v_gene: TRBV4-3
CDR3aa: CASSQDRAGGRTQYF
CDR3nt: TGCGCCAGCAGCCAAGATCGAGCAGGGGGCAGGACCCAGTACTTC

j_gene: TRBJ2-3
abundance: .
d_gene: .
v_gene: TRBV6-6
CDR3aa: CASSYWGAQYF
CDR3nt: TGTGCCAGCAGTTACTGGGGGGCGCAGTATTTT

j_gene: TRBJ2-3
abundance: .
d_gene: TRBD1
v_gene: TRBV10-3
CDR3aa: CAMSYRGSTDTQYF
CDR3nt: TGTGCCATGTCCTACAGGGGAAGCACAGATACGCAGTATTTT

j_gene: TRBJ2-2
abundance: .
d_gene: .
v_gene: TRBV7-3
CDR3aa: CASSLQGGGELFF
CDR3nt: TGTGCCAGCAGCTTACAGGGTGGCGGGGAGCTGTTTTTT

j_gene: TRBJ2-1
abundance: .
d_gene: .
v_gene: TRBV6-1
CDR3aa: CASSEGQVLYNEQFF
CDR3nt: TGTGCCAGCAGTGAAGGTCAGGTCCTCTACAATGAGCAGTTCTTC

j_gene: TRBJ2-7
abundance: many
d_gene: TRBD2
v_gene: TRBV10-3
CDR3aa: CAISEGLAGPLGEQYF
CDR3nt: TGTGCCATCAGTGAAGGGCTAGCGGGACCACTAGGCGAGCAGTACTTC

j_gene: TRBJ1-1
abundance: many
d_gene: .
v_gene: TRBV7-2
CDR3aa: CASSPGLAKNTEAFF
CDR3nt: TGTGCCAGCAGCCCGGGACTAGCAAAGAACACTGAAGCTTTCTTT

j_gene: TRBJ2-3
abundance: many
d_gene: TRBD1
v_gene: TRBV4-1
CDR3aa: CASSQRFQSDKGADTRRF
CDR3nt: TGCGCCAGCAGCCAGAGGTTCCAATCGGACAAGGGGGCAGATACTCGTCGCTTT

j_gene: TRBJ2-1
abundance: many
d_gene: .
v_gene: TRBV10-3
CDR3aa: CAILTQSYEQFF
CDR3nt: TGTGCCATCTTGACCCAATCCTATGAGCAGTTCTTC

j_gene: TRBJ2-7
abundance: .
d_gene: TRBD2
v_gene: TRBV7-2
CDR3aa: CASSGLAGAYEQYF
CDR3nt: TGTGCCAGCAGCGGACTAGCGGGGGCCTACGAGCAGTACTTC

j_gene: TRBJ1-1
abundance: few
d_gene: .
v_gene: TRBV10-2
CDR3aa: CASTRRRAMNTEAFF
CDR3nt: TGCGCCAGCACTAGGCGGAGGGCTATGAACACTGAAGCTTTCTTT

j_gene: TRBJ2-3
abundance: .
d_gene: .
v_gene: TRBV5-1
CDR3aa: CASSLGGVSGWADTQYF
CDR3nt: TGCGCCAGCAGCTTGGGCGGGGTGTCAGGATGGGCAGATACGCAGTATTTT

j_gene: TRBJ1-2
abundance: few
d_gene: .
v_gene: TRBV19
CDR3aa: CASSMWERTYGYTF
CDR3nt: TGTGCCAGTAGTATGTGGGAACGCACTTATGGCTACACCTTC

j_gene: TRBJ2-7
abundance: many
d_gene: .
v_gene: TRBV4-2
CDR3aa: CASSQEWRYEQYF
CDR3nt: TGTGCCAGCAGCCAAGAATGGCGCTACGAGCAGTACTTC

j_gene: TRBJ1-2
abundance: few
d_gene: .
v_gene: TRBV7-2
CDR3aa: CASSPEQNYGYTF
CDR3nt: TGTGCCAGCAGCCCGGAACAGAACTATGGCTACACCTTC

j_gene: TRBJ1-1
abundance: many
d_gene: .
v_gene: TRBV6-2/TRBV6-3
CDR3aa: CASNTNWGTEAFF
CDR3nt: TGTGCCAGCAACACCAACTGGGGCACTGAAGCTTTCTTT

j_gene: TRBJ1-1
abundance: few
d_gene: .
v_gene: TRBV6-5
CDR3aa: CASSYSGTEIDTEAFF
CDR3nt: TGTGCCAGCAGTTACTCGGGGACCGAGATTGACACTGAAGCTTTCTTT

j_gene: TRBJ2-5
abundance: .
d_gene: .
v_gene: TRBV7-9
CDR3aa: CASSQGRGEVGETQYF
CDR3nt: TGTGCCAGCAGCCAGGGGCGGGGCGAAGTCGGTGAGACCCAGTACTTC

j_gene: TRBJ1-2
abundance: many
d_gene: TRBD1
v_gene: TRBV12-3/TRBV12-4
CDR3aa: CASSPGQLGDGYTF
CDR3nt: TGTGCCAGCAGTCCGGGACAGCTGGGGGATGGCTACACCTTC

j_gene: TRBJ1-1
abundance: .
d_gene: .
v_gene: TRBV20-1
CDR3aa: CSASSSLGVGYTEAFF
CDR3nt: TGCAGTGCTAGTAGCTCCTTGGGGGTGGGCTACACTGAAGCTTTCTTT

j_gene: TRBJ1-1
abundance: few
d_gene: TRBD1
v_gene: TRBV29-1
CDR3aa: CSAAGTGSFEAFF
CDR3nt: TGCAGCGCTGCCGGGACAGGGAGTTTTGAAGCTTTCTTT

j_gene: TRBJ2-1
abundance: few
d_gene: .
v_gene: TRBV4-2
CDR3aa: CASSQVLVLLEQFF
CDR3nt: TGTGCCAGCAGCCAAGTCCTCGTTTTGCTTGAGCAGTTCTTC

j_gene: TRBJ2-7
abundance: .
d_gene: .
v_gene: TRBV10-3
CDR3aa: CAISESGAGQYF
CDR3nt: TGTGCCATCAGTGAGTCCGGGGCCGGGCAGTACTTC

j_gene: TRBJ2-6
abundance: few
d_gene: .
v_gene: TRBV18
CDR3aa: CASSLSGTPNVLTF
CDR3nt: TGTGCCAGCTCACTCTCCGGGACACCTAACGTCCTGACTTTC

j_gene: TRBJ2-3
abundance: .
d_gene: .
v_gene: TRBV24-1
CDR3aa: CATSDIKTTSTDTQYF
CDR3nt: TGTGCCACCAGTGATATTAAGACCACGAGCACAGATACGCAGTATTTT

j_gene: TRBJ2-1
abundance: .
d_gene: .
v_gene: TRBV4-1
CDR3aa: CASSQPGGGITYNEQFF
CDR3nt: TGCGCCAGCAGCCAACCGGGGGGCGGTATAACCTACAATGAGCAGTTCTTC

j_gene: TRBJ1-1
abundance: .
d_gene: .
v_gene: TRBV5-1
CDR3aa: CASSRLGPSTEAFF
CDR3nt: TGCGCCAGCAGCAGGCTTGGGCCGAGCACTGAAGCTTTCTTT

j_gene: TRBJ1-4
abundance: many
d_gene: TRBD1
v_gene: TRBV12-3/TRBV12-4
CDR3aa: CASSSLGQGAQKLFF
CDR3nt: TGTGCCAGCAGTTCCCTTGGACAGGGGGCCCAAAAACTGTTTTTT

j_gene: TRBJ2-2
abundance: .
d_gene: .
v_gene: TRBV15
CDR3aa: CATSRGAVSTGELFF
CDR3nt: TGTGCCACCAGCAGGGGGGCCGTGAGCACCGGGGAGCTGTTTTTT

j_gene: TRBJ1-5
abundance: .
d_gene: .
v_gene: TRBV6-1
CDR3aa: CASSRKIPVGNQPQHF
CDR3nt: TGTGCCAGCAGCCGTAAAATTCCGGTGGGCAATCAGCCCCAGCATTTT

j_gene: TRBJ2-7
abundance: .
d_gene: TRBD2
v_gene: TRBV3-1
CDR3aa: CASSQDLGLAYEQYF
CDR3nt: TGTGCCAGCAGCCAAGATTTGGGACTAGCCTACGAGCAGTACTTC

j_gene: TRBJ2-1
abundance: few
d_gene: .
v_gene: TRBV21-1
CDR3aa: CASSKVASGGTLPPDEQFF
CDR3nt: TGTGCCAGCAGCAAAGTGGCTAGCGGGGGGACCCTTCCACCGGATGAGCAGTTCTTC

j_gene: TRBJ2-1
abundance: few
d_gene: TRBD2
v_gene: TRBV10-2
CDR3aa: CASFPWGSGGAANPYNEQFF
CDR3nt: TGCGCCAGCTTCCCTTGGGGTAGCGGGGGGGCCGCAAACCCATACAATGAGCAGTTCTTC

j_gene: TRBJ2-3
abundance: many
d_gene: .
v_gene: TRBV18
CDR3aa: CASSPKGRKQYF
CDR3nt: TGTGCCAGCTCACCAAAGGGGCGCAAGCAGTATTTT

j_gene: TRBJ1-1
abundance: .
d_gene: TRBD1
v_gene: TRBV30
CDR3aa: CAWTRGYRGTFF
CDR3nt: TGTGCCTGGACCCGCGGATACAGGGGAACTTTCTTT

j_gene: TRBJ1-2
abundance: .
d_gene: .
v_gene: TRBV29-1
CDR3aa: CSVVEGYYGYTF
CDR3nt: TGCAGCGTTGTTGAGGGTTACTATGGCTACACCTTC

j_gene: TRBJ1-5
abundance: many
d_gene: .
v_gene: TRBV6-2/TRBV6-3
CDR3aa: CASSPSGGNQPQHF
CDR3nt: TGTGCCAGCAGTCCTTCCGGTGGGAATCAGCCCCAGCATTTT

j_gene: TRBJ2-5
abundance: .
d_gene: TRBD1
v_gene: TRBV5-1
CDR3aa: CASSHGTGASTVWETQYF
CDR3nt: TGCGCCAGCAGCCATGGGACAGGGGCCAGTACAGTATGGGAGACCCAGTACTTC

j_gene: TRBJ1-3
abundance: few
d_gene: .
v_gene: TRBV20-1
CDR3aa: CSARDQDSGNTIYF
CDR3nt: TGCAGTGCTAGAGATCAAGACTCTGGAAACACCATATATTTT

j_gene: TRBJ2-5
abundance: .
d_gene: .
v_gene: TRBV5-1
CDR3aa: CASSSSETQYF
CDR3nt: TGCGCCAGCAGCTCCTCGGAGACCCAGTACTTC

j_gene: TRBJ2-1
abundance: .
d_gene: .
v_gene: TRBV5-1
CDR3aa: CASSLQAGNEQFF
CDR3nt: TGCGCCAGCAGCTTACAAGCCGGCAATGAGCAGTTCTTC

j_gene: TRBJ2-7
abundance: .
d_gene: TRBD2
v_gene: TRBV12-3/TRBV12-4
CDR3aa: CASGTSGSYEQYF
CDR3nt: TGTGCCAGCGGGACTAGCGGGAGCTACGAGCAGTACTTC

j_gene: TRBJ1-5
abundance: .
d_gene: TRBD1
v_gene: TRBV19
CDR3aa: CASRDREIQPQHF
CDR3nt: TGTGCCAGCAGGGACAGGGAGATTCAGCCCCAGCATTTT

j_gene: TRBJ1-1
abundance: few
d_gene: .
v_gene: TRBV7-2
CDR3aa: CASSFSGQNTEAFF
CDR3nt: TGTGCCAGCAGCTTCTCCGGGCAGAACACTGAAGCTTTCTTT

j_gene: TRBJ2-7
abundance: many
d_gene: .
v_gene: TRBV12-3/TRBV12-4
CDR3aa: CASSPGVSLPYEQYF
CDR3nt: TGTGCCAGCAGTCCGGGCGTGTCCCTGCCCTACGAGCAGTACTTC

j_gene: TRBJ1-5
abundance: .
d_gene: TRBD1
v_gene: TRBV20-1
CDR3aa: CSARDREWRNQPQHF
CDR3nt: TGCAGTGCTAGGGACAGGGAGTGGCGGAATCAGCCCCAGCATTTT

j_gene: TRBJ2-7
abundance: .
d_gene: .
v_gene: TRBV4-2
CDR3aa: CASSQGEGARDSLSYEQYF
CDR3nt: TGTGCCAGCAGCCAAGGGGAAGGGGCCAGAGACAGCCTATCCTACGAGCAGTACTTC

j_gene: TRBJ1-2
abundance: .
d_gene: .
v_gene: TRBV5-1
CDR3aa: CASSLTGYHGYTF
CDR3nt: TGCGCCAGCAGCTTGACAGGGTACCATGGCTACACCTTC

j_gene: TRBJ2-7
abundance: few
d_gene: .
v_gene: TRBV5-1
CDR3aa: CASSTTGLSSYEQYF
CDR3nt: TGCGCCAGCAGCACCACCGGACTAAGCTCCTACGAGCAGTACTTC